A selection of T cell receptor beta chains follows, all from one sample in a study of cytomegalovirus exposure and HLA in healthy donors. This table comes from immunoSEQ multiplex PCR, and its TCRdb copy is limited to in-frame clones, with some not included. The sample holds roughly 150,000 clones, roughly 80% seen once. The material sequenced was PBMCs. These receptors all come from a middle-aged woman in good health and CMV-seronegative. Both conserved end residues are part of each CDR3. D genes are given only for firm matches. Clone size appears in some rows only: once, few, many, or a class for an expanded clone.

v_gene	j_gene	d_gene	abundance	CDR3nt	CDR3aa
TRBV7-9	TRBJ2-2	-	-	TGTGCCAGCAGCATCAGCGGTGACACCGGGGAGCTGTTTTTT	CASSISGDTGELFF
TRBV6-6	TRBJ2-7	TRBD1	-	TGTGCCAGCGGGGACAGAGTTTACGAGCAGTACTTC	CASGDRVYEQYF
TRBV5-6	TRBJ2-5	TRBD2	-	TGTGCCAGCAGCTTTGGACTAGCCGGGAAAGTAGAGACCCAGTACTTC	CASSFGLAGKVETQYF
TRBV7-9	TRBJ2-5	TRBD1	-	TGTGCCAGCAGCTTACGCCCCCCCACAGGACAGGGGTGGGAGACCCAGTACTTC	CASSLRPPTGQGWETQYF
TRBV30	TRBJ1-2	-	-	TGTGCCTGGAGTCGAAAAGAAACGAGTGGCTACACCTTC	CAWSRKETSGYTF
TRBV18	TRBJ1-1	-	-	TGTGCCAGCTCACCACCGGAGGGGCTTAACCCTGAAGCTTTCTTT	CASSPPEGLNPEAFF
TRBV27	TRBJ2-7	-	few	TGTGCCAGCAGTAAGCGGAGATCGGCCGAGCAGTACTTC	CASSKRRSAEQYF
TRBV28	TRBJ2-7	TRBD2	-	TGTGCCAGCAGTTTCCGACTAGCAGCGTACGAGCAGTACTTC	CASSFRLAAYEQYF
TRBV4-3	TRBJ2-7	TRBD1	-	TGCGCCAGCAGCCCAAACCCGGGACAGGGTCGCTACGAGCAGTACTTC	CASSPNPGQGRYEQYF
TRBV28	TRBJ1-1	TRBD1	-	TGTGCCAGCAGGCGTACAGGGGCCCCCCCAGCTTTCTTT	CASRRTGAPPAFF
TRBV28	TRBJ1-3	-	-	TGTGCCAGCAGTTTTCGAGGGCAGTCTGGAAACACCATATATTTT	CASSFRGQSGNTIYF
TRBV27	TRBJ2-3	-	-	TGTGCCAGCAGTTTATCGCAGCGCGGACAATTCAGAGATACGCAGTATTTT	CASSLSQRGQFRDTQYF
TRBV7-3	TRBJ2-3	TRBD2	few	TGTGCCAGCAGCTCCCCAAGCGGGGGGAACACAGATACGCAGTATTTT	CASSSPSGGNTDTQYF
TRBV18	TRBJ2-3	-	-	TGTGCCAGCTCTCCAACCTCGGGCGGGACCACAGATACGCAGTATTTT	CASSPTSGGTTDTQYF
TRBV7-9	TRBJ1-4	TRBD1	-	TGTGCCAGCAGCTACCCGGACAGGGGTCGGGAAAAACTGTTTTTT	CASSYPDRGREKLFF
TRBV4-2	TRBJ2-1	TRBD2	-	TGTGCCAGCCGGGGGGGCGGCTCCTACAATGAGCAGTTCTTC	CASRGGGSYNEQFF
TRBV5-1	TRBJ2-5	-	-	TGCGCCAGCAGCTTCGGTGGAGCACAAGAGACCCAGTACTTC	CASSFGGAQETQYF
TRBV2	TRBJ1-1	TRBD1	-	TGTGCCAGCCTTTTTTTTAGGACGACCCGAACAGGGGGCGAAATGAACACTGAAGCTTTCTTT	CASLFFRTTRTGGEMNTEAFF
TRBV19	TRBJ1-1	-	-	TGTGCCAGTTCTGGGGCAGGCCCAGAGGCGGAAGCTTTCTTT	CASSGAGPEAEAFF
TRBV27	TRBJ2-3	TRBD1	-	TGTGCCAGCAGTTTAATAAGAGGACAGGGCCCAGATACGCAGTATTTT	CASSLIRGQGPDTQYF
TRBV6-1	TRBJ1-3	-	-	TGTGCCAGCAGTGAACCGGGACACGTTCCGACACTTTCTGGAAACACCATATATTTT	CASSEPGHVPTLSGNTIYF
TRBV2	TRBJ2-5	-	-	TGTGCCAGCAGTGTTGTAGCCCAAGAGACCCAGTACTTC	CASSVVAQETQYF
TRBV29-1	TRBJ2-5	TRBD2	-	TGCAGCGTTGAAACTAGCGGGATACCAGAGACCCAGTACTTC	CSVETSGIPETQYF
TRBV9	TRBJ2-1	TRBD2	-	TGTGCCAGCAGCGTATTGAGCGGGAGTGAAAATGAGCAGTTCTTC	CASSVLSGSENEQFF
TRBV15	TRBJ2-4	-	-	TGTGCCACCAGCGATACCAGTCGTGGGGCAGGTCGAGCCAAAAACATTCAGTACTTC	CATSDTSRGAGRAKNIQYF
TRBV6-5	TRBJ1-2	TRBD1	-	TGTGCCAGCAGTTCCTTAGGGACAGGGGGCATTTATGGCTACACCTTC	CASSSLGTGGIYGYTF
TRBV2	TRBJ2-7	-	few	TGTGCCAGCAGAGTCCGGGGCTCCTACGAGCAGTACTTC	CASRVRGSYEQYF
TRBV28	TRBJ2-2	TRBD1	-	TGTGCCAGCAGCCGACAGGGCACCGGGGAGCTGTTTTTT	CASSRQGTGELFF